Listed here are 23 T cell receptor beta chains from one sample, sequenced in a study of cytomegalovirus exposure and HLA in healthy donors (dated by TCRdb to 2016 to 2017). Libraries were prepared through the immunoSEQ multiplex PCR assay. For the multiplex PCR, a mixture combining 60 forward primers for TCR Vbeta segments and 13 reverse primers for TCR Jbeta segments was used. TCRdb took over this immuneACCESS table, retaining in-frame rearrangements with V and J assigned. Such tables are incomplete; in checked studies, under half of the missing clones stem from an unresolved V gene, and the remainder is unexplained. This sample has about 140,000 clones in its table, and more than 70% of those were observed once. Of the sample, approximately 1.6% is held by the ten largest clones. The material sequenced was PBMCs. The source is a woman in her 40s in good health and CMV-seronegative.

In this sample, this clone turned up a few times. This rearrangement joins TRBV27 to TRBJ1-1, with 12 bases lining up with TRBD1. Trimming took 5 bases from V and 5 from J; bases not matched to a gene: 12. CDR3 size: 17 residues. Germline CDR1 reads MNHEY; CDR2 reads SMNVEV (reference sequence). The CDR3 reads CASSPLGTGGAGTEAFF. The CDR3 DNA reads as TGTGCCAGCAGTCCGCTTGGGACAGGGGGCGCGGGGACTGAAGCTTTCTTT.

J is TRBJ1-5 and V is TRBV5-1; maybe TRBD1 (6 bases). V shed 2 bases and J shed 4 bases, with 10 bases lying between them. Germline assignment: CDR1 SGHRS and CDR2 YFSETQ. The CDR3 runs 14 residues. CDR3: CASSFLGGNQPQHF. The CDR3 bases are TGCGCCAGCAGCTTTCTAGGGGGAAATCAGCCCCAGCATTTT.

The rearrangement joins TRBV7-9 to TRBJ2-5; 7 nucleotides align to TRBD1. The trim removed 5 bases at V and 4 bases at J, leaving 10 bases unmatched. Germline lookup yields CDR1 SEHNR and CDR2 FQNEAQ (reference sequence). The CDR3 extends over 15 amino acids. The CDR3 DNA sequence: TGTGCCAGCAGCCCCGGGCTAGGGGGCCCAGAGACCCAGTACTTC. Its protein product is CASSPGLGGPETQYF. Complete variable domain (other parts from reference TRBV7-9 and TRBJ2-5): DTGVSQNPRHKITKRGQNVTFRCDPISEHNRLYWYRQTLGQGPEFLTYFQNEAQLEKSRLLSDRFSAERPKGSFSTLEIQRTEQGDSAMYLCASSPGLGGPETQYFGPGTRLLVL.

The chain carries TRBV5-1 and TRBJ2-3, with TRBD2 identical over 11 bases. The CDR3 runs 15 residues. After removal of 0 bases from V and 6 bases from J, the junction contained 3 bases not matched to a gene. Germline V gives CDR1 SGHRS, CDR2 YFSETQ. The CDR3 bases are TGCGCCAGCAGCTTGGAGGGGACTAGCGGCGATACGCAGTATTTT. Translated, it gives CASSLEGTSGDTQYF.

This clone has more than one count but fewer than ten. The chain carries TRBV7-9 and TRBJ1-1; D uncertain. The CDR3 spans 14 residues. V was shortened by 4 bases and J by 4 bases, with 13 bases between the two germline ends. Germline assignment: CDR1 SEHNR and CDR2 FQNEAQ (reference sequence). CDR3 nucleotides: TGTGCCAGCAGCTCCCACGGTGAGGGCACTGAAGCTTTCTTT. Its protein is CASSSHGEGTEAFF.

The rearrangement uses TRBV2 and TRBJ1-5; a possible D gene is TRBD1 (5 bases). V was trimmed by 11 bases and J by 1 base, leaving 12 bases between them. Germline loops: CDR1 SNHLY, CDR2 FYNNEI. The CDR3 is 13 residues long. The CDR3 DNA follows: TGTGCCGGAGGGGTGACCAGCAATCAGCCCCAGCATTTT. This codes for CAGGVTSNQPQHF.

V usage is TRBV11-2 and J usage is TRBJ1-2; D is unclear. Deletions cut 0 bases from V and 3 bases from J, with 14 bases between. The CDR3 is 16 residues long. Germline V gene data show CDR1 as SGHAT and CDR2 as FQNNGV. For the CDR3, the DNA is TGTGCCAGCAGCTTAGATATCCAGTGGGCAGACTATGGCTACACCTTC. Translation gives CASSLDIQWADYGYTF.

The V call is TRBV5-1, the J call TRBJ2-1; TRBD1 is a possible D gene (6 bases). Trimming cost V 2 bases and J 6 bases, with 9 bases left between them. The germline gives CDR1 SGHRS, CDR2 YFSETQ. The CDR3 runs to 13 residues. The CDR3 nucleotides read TGCGCCAGCAGCTTACAGGGTCTCAATGAGCAGTTCTTC. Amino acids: CASSLQGLNEQFF. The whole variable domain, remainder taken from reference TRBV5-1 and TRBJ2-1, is KAGVTQTPRYLIKTRGQQVTLSCSPISGHRSVSWYQQTPGQGLQFLFEYFSETQRNKGNFPGRFSGRQFSNSRSEMNVSTLELGDSALYLCASSLQGLNEQFFGPGTRLTVL.

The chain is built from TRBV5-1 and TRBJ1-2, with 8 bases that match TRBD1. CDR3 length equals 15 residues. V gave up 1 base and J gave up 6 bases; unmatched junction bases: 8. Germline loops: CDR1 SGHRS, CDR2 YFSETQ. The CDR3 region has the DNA TGCGCCAGCAGCTTGACCAACACAGGGGGAAATGGCTACACCTTC. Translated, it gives CASSLTNTGGNGYTF.

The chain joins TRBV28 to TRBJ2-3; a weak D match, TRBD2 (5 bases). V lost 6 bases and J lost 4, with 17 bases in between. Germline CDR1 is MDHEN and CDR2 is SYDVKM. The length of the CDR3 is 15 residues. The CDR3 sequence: CASRTPLIGADTQYF. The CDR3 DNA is TGTGCCAGCAGGACCCCCTTGATCGGGGCAGATACGCAGTATTTT.

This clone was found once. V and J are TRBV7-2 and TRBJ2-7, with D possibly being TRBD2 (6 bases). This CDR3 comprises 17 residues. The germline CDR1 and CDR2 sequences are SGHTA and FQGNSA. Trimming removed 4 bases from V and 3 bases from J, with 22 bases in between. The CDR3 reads CASSYPSRGNRVYEQYF. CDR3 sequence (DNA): TGTGCCAGCAGCTACCCTTCCCGGGGGAATCGGGTCTACGAGCAGTACTTC.

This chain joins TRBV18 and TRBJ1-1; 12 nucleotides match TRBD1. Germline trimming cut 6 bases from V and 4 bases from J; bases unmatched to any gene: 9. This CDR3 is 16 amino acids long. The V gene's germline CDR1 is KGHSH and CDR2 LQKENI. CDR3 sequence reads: CASSTGTGGEGTEAFF. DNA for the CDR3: TGTGCCAGCTCGACCGGGACAGGGGGCGAGGGCACTGAAGCTTTCTTT.

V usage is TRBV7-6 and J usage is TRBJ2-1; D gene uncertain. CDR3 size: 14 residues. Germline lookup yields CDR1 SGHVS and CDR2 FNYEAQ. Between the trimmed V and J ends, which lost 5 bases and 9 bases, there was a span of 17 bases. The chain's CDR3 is CASSPAPGSREQFF. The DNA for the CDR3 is TGTGCCAGCAGCCCGGCCCCCGGGTCCCGTGAGCAGTTCTTC. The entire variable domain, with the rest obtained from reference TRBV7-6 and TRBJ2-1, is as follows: GAGVSQSPRYKVTKRGQDVALRCDPISGHVSLYWYRQALGQGPEFLTYFNYEAQQDKSGLPNDRFSAERPEGSISTLTIQRTEQRDSAMYRCASSPAPGSREQFFGPGTRLTVL.

CDR3 amino acids: CASSHPGQNTGELFF. The CDR3 DNA sequence: TGCGCCAGCAGCCACCCGGGACAGAACACCGGGGAGCTGTTTTTT. J is TRBJ2-2 and V is TRBV4-1; D possibly corresponds to TRBD1 (6 bases). Germline CDR1 and CDR2: MGHRA and YSYEKL. The CDR3 extends over 15 amino acids. V was shortened by 3 bases and J by 1 base, with 9 bases between the two germline ends.

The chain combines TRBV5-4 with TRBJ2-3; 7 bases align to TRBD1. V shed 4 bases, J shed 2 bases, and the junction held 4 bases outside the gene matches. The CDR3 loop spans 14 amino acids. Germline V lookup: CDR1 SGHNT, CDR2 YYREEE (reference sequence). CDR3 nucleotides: TGTGCCAGCAGCATAGGACAGGACACAGATACGCAGTATTTT. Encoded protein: CASSIGQDTDTQYF. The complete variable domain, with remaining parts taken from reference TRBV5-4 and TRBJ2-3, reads ETGVTQSPTHLIKTRGQQVTLRCSSQSGHNTVSWYQQALGQGPQFIFQYYREEENGRGNFPPRFSGLQFPNYSSELNVNALELDDSALYLCASSIGQDTDTQYFGPGTRLTVL.

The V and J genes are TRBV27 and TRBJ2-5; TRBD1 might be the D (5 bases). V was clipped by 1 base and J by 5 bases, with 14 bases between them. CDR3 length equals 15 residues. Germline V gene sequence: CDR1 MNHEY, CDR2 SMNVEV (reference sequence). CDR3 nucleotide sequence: TGTGCCAGCAGTTTATTAAGGGGCCCCCACGAGACCCAGTACTTC. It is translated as CASSLLRGPHETQYF.

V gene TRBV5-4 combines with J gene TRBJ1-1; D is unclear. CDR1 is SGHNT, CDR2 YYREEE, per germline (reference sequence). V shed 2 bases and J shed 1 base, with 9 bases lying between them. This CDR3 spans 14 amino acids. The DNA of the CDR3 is TGTGCCAGCAGCTTCCCTCCTCCGAACACTGAAGCTTTCTTT. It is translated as CASSFPPPNTEAFF.

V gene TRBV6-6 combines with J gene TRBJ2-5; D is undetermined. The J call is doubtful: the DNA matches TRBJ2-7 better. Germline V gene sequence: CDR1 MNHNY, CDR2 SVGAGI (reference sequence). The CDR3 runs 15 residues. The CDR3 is CASSYSISDPYEQYF. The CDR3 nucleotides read TGTGCCAGCAGTTACTCGATCAGCGACCCTTACGAGCAGTACTTC.

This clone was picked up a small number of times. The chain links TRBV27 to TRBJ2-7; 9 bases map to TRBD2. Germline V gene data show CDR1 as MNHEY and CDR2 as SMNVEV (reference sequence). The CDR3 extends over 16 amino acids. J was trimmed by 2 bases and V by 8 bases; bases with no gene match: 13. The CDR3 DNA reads TGTGCCAGCCTCGACCCGGCGGGAGGGCCCCCCTACGAGCAGTACTTC. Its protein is CASLDPAGGPPYEQYF.

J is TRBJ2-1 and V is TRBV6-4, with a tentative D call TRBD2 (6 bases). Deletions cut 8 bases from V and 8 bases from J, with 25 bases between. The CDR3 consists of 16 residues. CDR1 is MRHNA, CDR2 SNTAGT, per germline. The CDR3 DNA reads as TGTGCCAGCCAACCCTCTATAGGACTACCAATGGATGAGCAGTTCTTC. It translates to CASQPSIGLPMDEQFF.

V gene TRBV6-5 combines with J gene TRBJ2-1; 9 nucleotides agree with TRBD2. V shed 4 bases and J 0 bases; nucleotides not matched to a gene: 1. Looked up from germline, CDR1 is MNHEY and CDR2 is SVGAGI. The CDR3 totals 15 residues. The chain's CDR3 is CASSLLAGSYNEQFF. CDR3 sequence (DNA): TGTGCCAGCAGTTTACTAGCGGGCTCCTACAATGAGCAGTTCTTC.

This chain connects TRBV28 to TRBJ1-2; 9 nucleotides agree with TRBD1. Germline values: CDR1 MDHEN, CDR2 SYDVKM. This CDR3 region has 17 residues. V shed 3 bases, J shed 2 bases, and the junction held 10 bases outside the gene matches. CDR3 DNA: TGTGCCAGCAGTTTGCCCCCTCGACAGGGGGGAAACTATGGCTACACCTTC. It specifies CASSLPPRQGGNYGYTF.

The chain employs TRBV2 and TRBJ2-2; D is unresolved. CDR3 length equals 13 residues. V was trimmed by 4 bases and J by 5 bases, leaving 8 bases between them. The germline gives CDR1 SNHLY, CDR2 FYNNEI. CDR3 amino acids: CASSVRETGELFF. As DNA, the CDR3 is TGTGCCAGCAGTGTTCGAGAGACCGGGGAGCTGTTTTTT.